These T cell receptor beta chains were read from a single sample in a study of blood T cell repertoires in COVID-19. This table comes from immunoSEQ multiplex PCR, and its TCRdb copy is limited to in-frame clones, with some not included. The table records around 160,000 clones, approximately 78% of them present only once. Sample: peripheral blood. These TCRs come from a human donor with acute or convalescent COVID-19. The donor label of this sample is uncertain. Both conserved end residues are part of each CDR3. A D gene is named only where the DNA matches it firmly. Size tells how often a clone was seen (once, few, many) or the class of an expanded clone, and some rows leave it out.

>TRBV30|TRBJ2-2|-|TRBD1
TGTGCCTGGAGTCGGGACAGGGAACCACCCGGGGAGCTGTTTTTT
CAWSRDREPPGELFF
>TRBV2|TRBJ1-5|-|TRBD1
TGTGCCAGCAGTGCTCCGGGACAGGGGATAAATCAGCCCCAGCATTTT
CASSAPGQGINQPQHF
>TRBV18|TRBJ1-2|-|TRBD1
TGTGCCAGCTCACCTGGGACAGAGTATGGCTACACCTTC
CASSPGTEYGYTF
>TRBV5-4|TRBJ2-5|few|-
TGTGCCAGCAGCTTGGGGGTTACTGGGGCCCAAGAGACCCAGTACTTC
CASSLGVTGAQETQYF
>TRBV30|TRBJ1-5|-|-
TGTGCCTGGAGTCCGGGCCGGGGAGGCAATCAGCCCCAGCATTTT
CAWSPGRGGNQPQHF
>TRBV5-1|TRBJ2-4|-|-
TGCGCCAGCTCTTCGGGCCAACCCGGGGAAAACATTCAGTACTTC
CASSSGQPGENIQYF
>TRBV7-2|TRBJ1-2|once|TRBD1
TGTGCCAGCAGCAGGGTGCAGGGGGATGGCTACACCTTC
CASSRVQGDGYTF
>TRBV5-6|TRBJ1-5|-|TRBD1
TGTGCCAGCAGCTTGGGGCCAGGGGGCGATCAGCCCCAGCATTTT
CASSLGPGGDQPQHF
>TRBV6-1|TRBJ2-7|-|-
TGTGCCAGCAGTGAATCAGGGCCTTACTACGAGCAGTACTTC
CASSESGPYYEQYF
>TRBV19|TRBJ2-7|once|TRBD1
TGTGCCAGTAGTATGACAGGGGGTAAGCAGTACTTC
CASSMTGGKQYF
>TRBV5-1|TRBJ1-2|-|TRBD1
TGCGCCAGCAGATCTACAGGGGGAGGGGATGGCTACACCTTC
CASRSTGGGDGYTF
>TRBV5-1|TRBJ2-5|once|-
TGCGCCAGCAGCTCCGACATTCAAGAGACCCAGTACTTC
CASSSDIQETQYF
>TRBV7-9|TRBJ1-1|-|-
TGTGCCAGCAGCTCGAGGCAGGGAAGCACTGAAGCTTTCTTT
CASSSRQGSTEAFF
>TRBV19|TRBJ1-5|-|-
TGTGCCAGTAGCCAATCTTCTCTTTGGACAGCGGCCAATCAGCCCCAGCATTTT
CASSQSSLWTAANQPQHF
>TRBV10-2|TRBJ1-3|-|-
TGCGCCAGCAGTGGCGGGCGAAACACCATATATTTT
CASSGGRNTIYF
>TRBV4-2|TRBJ1-4|-|TRBD1
TGTGCCAGCAGCCGCGCAGGACAGGGGTTAGCCACTAATGAAAAACTGTTTTTT
CASSRAGQGLATNEKLFF
>TRBV6-1|TRBJ2-7|-|TRBD1
TGTGCCAGCAGTGAAGCGGCAGGGGGAGCGTACGAGCAGTACTTC
CASSEAAGGAYEQYF
>TRBV6-1|TRBJ1-1|-|-
TGTGCCAGCAGTGATCAATCGGGCACTGAAGCTTTCTTT
CASSDQSGTEAFF
>TRBV2|TRBJ1-5|-|-
TGTGCCAGCAGTGAGCAGGGGCAGGGTGGTCAGCCCCAGCATTTT
CASSEQGQGGQPQHF
>TRBV2|TRBJ1-1|-|-
TGTGCCAGCAGTGAAAGACAGCTGGTCACTGAAGCTTTCTTT
CASSERQLVTEAFF
>TRBV5-4|TRBJ1-2|-|TRBD1
TGTGCCAGCAGCCGGGACAGGGACTATGGCTACACCTTC
CASSRDRDYGYTF
>TRBV6-5|TRBJ1-1|few|TRBD1
TGTGCCAGCAGTTACTCCCGCCGACAGGGGGCTTTCTTT
CASSYSRRQGAFF
>TRBV27|TRBJ2-7|few|-
TGTGCCACGATGAACTTCTACGAGCAGTACTTC
CATMNFYEQYF
>TRBV4-2|TRBJ2-2|-|-
TGTGCCAGCAGCCAAGACCCTAAGGGGCGGGGATGGACCGGGGAGCTGTTTTTT
CASSQDPKGRGWTGELFF
>TRBV5-1|TRBJ1-1|once|-
TGCGCCAGCAGCTATGACAAGAACACTGAAGCTTTCTTT
CASSYDKNTEAFF
>TRBV6-6|TRBJ1-2|-|-
TGTGCCAGCAGTCCCGGGAGGGAAGGCTACACCTTC
CASSPGREGYTF
>TRBV7-2|TRBJ1-2|few|-
TGTGCCAAACGGGGGGCAGATGGCTACACCTTC
CAKRGADGYTF
>TRBV4-2|TRBJ2-7|-|TRBD2
TGTGCCAGCAGCCATAGGACTAGCGGGGGAGTAATCGTGTACGAGCAGTACTTC
CASSHRTSGGVIVYEQYF
>TRBV19|TRBJ1-4|-|-
TGTGCCAGTAGTATAGAGGCAGGGATGAATGAAAAACTGTTTTTT
CASSIEAGMNEKLFF
>TRBV6-2/TRBV6-3|TRBJ1-1|-|-
TGTGCCAGCAGCCCAGCGTGGGACAATCAAGCTTTCTTT
CASSPAWDNQAFF
>TRBV7-2|TRBJ2-3|-|TRBD2
TGTGCCAGCAGCTTTAAAGGGACTAGCATACAGTATTTT
CASSFKGTSIQYF
>TRBV5-1|TRBJ2-7|-|TRBD1
TGCGCCAGCAGCCTTGGCCCCCTCGACAGGGATACCCCCTACGAGCAGTACTTC
CASSLGPLDRDTPYEQYF